The clone carrying this T cell receptor (beta chain) has a handful of counts. The data were obtained in a study of sequential checkpoint blockade in melanoma. For the study at large: Matched biopsies came pretreatment and at week 13 for twenty-two patients.

CDR1 SGDLS and CDR2 YYNGEE come from the germline V gene. CDR3 length equals 16 residues. V lost 0 bases to trimming and J lost 0 bases, with 12 bases between them. The treatment is: randomized to nivolumab then ipilimumab (arm A) or the reverse (arm B). Measured with immunoSEQ multiplex PCR; TCRdb has only the in-frame clones, and not every one. The table lists a few thousand clones, about a sixth of them singletons. The material was tumor tissue (inferred from file names), obtained from a patient given nivolumab and ipilimumab in sequence. The chain employs TRBV9 and TRBJ1-2; no reliable D call. This TCR came from a human donor with melanoma. The CDR3 nucleotides are TGTGCCAGCAGCGTAGCGGGGAAGGAATCTAACTATGGCTACACCTTC. It yields the protein CASSVAGKESNYGYTF.